Following are 28 T cell receptor beta chains from one sample sequenced in a study of blood T cell repertoires in COVID-19. Assay used: immunoSEQ multiplex PCR; TCRdb lists only in-frame clones, some missing. The sample carries more than 85,000 clones, roughly 80% recorded once. Sequencing used peripheral blood. These receptors were collected from an elderly man with active or convalescent COVID-19.

The chain uses TRBV19 and TRBJ1-2; 10 bases align to TRBD1. The length of the CDR3 is 18 residues. Germline V gene sequence: CDR1 LNHDA, CDR2 SQIVND (reference sequence). Trimming took 3 bases from V and 5 from J; bases not matched to a gene: 15. The DNA for the CDR3 is TGTGCCAGTAGTATCCGACAGGGGGCGGCCAATTTAATGTATGGCTACACCTTC. Encoded protein: CASSIRQGAANLMYGYTF.

This clone was detected once. The rearrangement links TRBV3-1 (or the pseudogene TRBV3-2) to TRBJ1-4; D might be TRBD1 (6 bases). Deletions cut 3 bases from V and 7 bases from J, with 21 bases between. Germline CDR1 and CDR2: LGHDT and YNNKEL (reference sequence). The CDR3 is made up of 17 amino acids. The CDR3 DNA reads as TGTGCCAGCAGCCAGGTCACAGGGTACGTTGGAGGTGAAAAACTGTTTTTT. Its protein is CASSQVTGYVGGEKLFF.

The chain uses TRBV5-1 and TRBJ1-2; 7 nucleotides align to TRBD1. CDR1 and CDR2 (germline): SGHRS, YFSETQ. V lost 4 bases to trimming and J lost 7 bases; unmatched junction nucleotides: 19. The CDR3 is 17 amino acids. The DNA for the CDR3 is TGCGCCAGCAGCCCCCTTATGACAGGGACGTCCCTCTCTGGCTACACCTTC. Its protein is CASSPLMTGTSLSGYTF. The variable domain in full, with the rest retrieved from reference TRBV5-1 and TRBJ1-2, is KAGVTQTPRYLIKTRGQQVTLSCSPISGHRSVSWYQQTPGQGLQFLFEYFSETQRNKGNFPGRFSGRQFSNSRSEMNVSTLELGDSALYLCASSPLMTGTSLSGYTFGSGTRLTVV.

This chain links TRBV5-6 with TRBJ2-5; 11 bases align to TRBD2. Germline assignment: CDR1 SGHDT and CDR2 YYEEEE. The CDR3 is 15 amino acids. V lost 5 bases to trimming and J lost 4 bases; unmatched junction nucleotides: 7. This CDR3 reads CASRIAGGRVETQYF. CDR3 bases: TGTGCCAGCAGGATAGCGGGGGGGCGCGTAGAGACCCAGTACTTC.

J is TRBJ1-5 and V is TRBV7-6; no reliable D call. The CDR3 is 15 amino acids. The V and J ends lost 5 bases and 9 bases respectively, with 20 bases between them. In germline, CDR1 is SGHVS, CDR2 FNYEAQ. As DNA, the CDR3 is TGTGCCAGCAGCGCCCGAGGGAGGGCCGAAGGGCCCCAGCATTTT. Encoded protein: CASSARGRAEGPQHF.

The CDR3 reads CAISEGRDFGGYTF. The CDR3 DNA reads as TGTGCCATCAGTGAGGGCAGGGACTTTGGGGGCTACACCTTC. The V call is TRBV10-3, the J call TRBJ1-2, with D possibly matching TRBD1 (5 bases). Germline V lookup: CDR1 ENHRY, CDR2 SYGVKD. Trimming took 2 bases from V and 8 from J, leaving 15 bases between them. The CDR3 runs 14 residues.

The V call is TRBV19, the J call TRBJ1-5; 9 bases align to TRBD1. Trimming removed 3 bases from V and 2 bases from J; junction bases left unmatched: 5. The CDR3 contains 16 residues. CDR1 LNHDA and CDR2 SQIVND come from the germline V gene (reference sequence). The CDR3 nucleotides read TGTGCCAGTAGTATGAGGGGACAGGGAGGCAATCAGCCCCAGCATTTT. Its protein product is CASSMRGQGGNQPQHF.

The V gene is TRBV6-2 or TRBV6-3, the J gene TRBJ2-7; D is perhaps TRBD1 (5 bases). The germline V and J ends were trimmed by 4 bases and 3 bases, with 7 bases remaining between them. The germline V gene encodes CDR1 MNHEY and CDR2 SVGEGT. The CDR3 runs 12 residues. The CDR3 region has the DNA TGTGCCAGCAGTTCAACAGGCTACGAGCAGTACTTC. This translates into CASSSTGYEQYF.

The rearrangement uses TRBV12-3 or TRBV12-4 and TRBJ1-2; D unclear. This CDR3 comprises 12 residues. V lost 10 bases and J 4 bases, leaving 13 bases between the germline ends. In DNA, the CDR3 is TGTGCCACCCAACCACCGGGCTATGGCTACACCTTC. Its translation: CATQPPGYGYTF.

The chain is built from TRBV19 and TRBJ1-5; 8 nucleotides align to TRBD1. Germline CDR1 and CDR2: LNHDA and SQIVND (reference sequence). Germline trimming cut 7 bases from V and 3 bases from J; bases unmatched to any gene: 5. The CDR3 has 14 amino acids. The CDR3 here is CASTTGGLNQPQHF. The DNA of the CDR3 is TGTGCCAGTACCACAGGGGGTCTCAATCAGCCCCAGCATTTT.

CDR3 protein: CASSWGGFVKGTEAFF. For the CDR3, the DNA is TGTGCCAGCAGCTGGGGGGGGTTTGTAAAGGGCACTGAAGCTTTCTTT. The chain recombines TRBV7-2 with TRBJ1-1; D is perhaps TRBD1 (5 bases). Germline lookup yields CDR1 SGHTA and CDR2 FQGNSA. V gave up 4 bases and J gave up 4 bases, with 19 bases separating them. This CDR3 has 16 residues.

This clone was detected once. This chain joins TRBV6-1 and TRBJ1-5, with TRBD1 identical over 7 bases. This CDR3 is 16 amino acids long. J lost 2 bases, V lost 4 bases, and 8 bases had no gene match. Germline lookup yields CDR1 MNHNS and CDR2 SASEGT. CDR3 nucleotides: TGTGCCAGCAGTGCAAACCGCGGGACAGGCAATCAGCCCCAGCATTTT. This gives the protein CASSANRGTGNQPQHF.

The chain couples TRBV2 to TRBJ1-2; 9 nucleotides line up with TRBD1. The V gene's germline CDR1 is SNHLY and CDR2 FYNNEI. The CDR3 runs 15 residues. V gave up 10 bases and J gave up 7 bases; unmatched junction bases: 16. CDR3 bases: TGTGCCAACCCACGGACAGGGGCGGTCATTGGTGGCTACACCTTC. Its translation: CANPRTGAVIGGYTF.

The chain links TRBV27 to TRBJ2-7, with no clear D. This CDR3 is built from 13 residues. With 2 bases removed from V and 0 bases from J, the gap between germline ends came to 5 bases. CDR1 is MNHEY and CDR2 is SMNVEV in the germline V gene (reference sequence). The CDR3 DNA reads TGTGCCAGCAGTTTAGACTCCTCCTACGAGCAGTACTTC. It yields the protein CASSLDSSYEQYF.

This sequence joins TRBV5-1 and TRBJ1-6; 10 nucleotides match TRBD1. This CDR3 contains 15 residues. Looked up from germline, CDR1 is SGHRS and CDR2 is YFSETQ. With 6 bases clipped from V and 8 bases from J, the junction kept 8 bases outside the gene matches. CDR3 sequence reads: CASTAGTGVHSPLHF. As DNA, the CDR3 is TGCGCCAGCACGGCAGGGACAGGGGTACATTCACCCCTCCACTTT. Looking up the rest from reference TRBV5-1 and TRBJ1-6 gives the full variable domain: KAGVTQTPRYLIKTRGQQVTLSCSPISGHRSVSWYQQTPGQGLQFLFEYFSETQRNKGNFPGRFSGRQFSNSRSEMNVSTLELGDSALYLCASTAGTGVHSPLHFGNGTRLTVT.

The table lists this clone with a count of one. The chain carries TRBV5-1 and TRBJ2-2; perhaps TRBD1 as D (5 bases). There are 15 residues in the CDR3. V was trimmed by 0 bases and J by 7 bases, leaving 13 bases between them. Germline CDR1 and CDR2: SGHRS and YFSETQ. CDR3 loop: CASSLGAGSGGELFF. The CDR3 DNA reads as TGCGCCAGCAGCTTGGGGGCAGGGTCTGGCGGGGAGCTGTTTTTT. Complete variable domain (other parts from reference TRBV5-1 and TRBJ2-2): KAGVTQTPRYLIKTRGQQVTLSCSPISGHRSVSWYQQTPGQGLQFLFEYFSETQRNKGNFPGRFSGRQFSNSRSEMNVSTLELGDSALYLCASSLGAGSGGELFFGEGSRLTVL.

V gene TRBV5-4 combines with J gene TRBJ2-5, with 7 bases aligning to TRBD1. V was pared by 4 bases and J by 4 bases, with 16 bases of the junction left unmatched. Per germline, CDR1 SGHNT and CDR2 YYREEE (reference sequence). This CDR3 contains 17 residues. The CDR3 loop reads CASSVSGGQRPRETQYF. Here the CDR3 DNA reads TGTGCCAGCAGCGTCTCTGGGGGACAGCGACCCCGAGAGACCCAGTACTTC.

The CDR3 region has the DNA TGTGCCAGCAGTGAAGCGGGCAGATTACTTGCAGATACGCAGTATTTT. Translating gives CASSEAGRLLADTQYF. The chain recombines TRBV6-1 with TRBJ2-3; D uncertain. This CDR3 is 16 amino acids long. Germline CDR1 reads MNHNS; CDR2 reads SASEGT. V lost 0 bases to trimming and J lost 4 bases, with 14 bases between them.

The chain has TRBV7-3 and TRBJ2-6, with D possibly matching TRBD2 (6 bases). CDR1 SGHTA and CDR2 FQGTGA come from the germline V gene. This CDR3 contains 16 residues. V was pared by 5 bases and J by 3 bases, with 14 bases between. The CDR3 bases are TGTGCCAGCAGCCCCGTGGGGGGAGGTGGGGCCAACGTCCTGACTTTC. Protein: CASSPVGGGGANVLTF.

The rearrangement joins TRBV2 to TRBJ1-1, with 7 bases lining up with TRBD1. The CDR3 is 16 amino acids. V shed 6 bases and J 1 base; nucleotides not matched to a gene: 11. Germline V gene lookup returns CDR1 SNHLY and CDR2 FYNNEI. This CDR3 is CASRAPRTGANTEAFF. The CDR3 DNA is TGTGCCAGCAGAGCTCCCCGGACAGGCGCGAACACTGAAGCTTTCTTT.

The chain carries TRBV6-6 and TRBJ2-2; 9 bases align to TRBD1. Germline CDR1 reads MNHNY; CDR2 reads SVGAGI (reference sequence). This CDR3 has 15 residues. V was clipped by 2 bases and J by 8 bases; unmatched bases: 6. The CDR3 reads CASSYPTGGTGELFF. CDR3 sequence (DNA): TGTGCCAGCAGTTACCCGACAGGGGGGACTGGGGAGCTGTTTTTT.

The chain uses TRBV30 and TRBJ2-5, with TRBD1 as a possible D gene (7 bases). Per germline, CDR1 GTSNPN and CDR2 SVGIG (reference sequence). Trimming removed 5 bases at V and 4 bases at J, with 14 bases between. The CDR3 extends over 13 amino acids. The DNA for the CDR3 is TGTGCCTGGCAAAGACAGGGAGGAGAGACCCAGTACTTC. Its protein product is CAWQRQGGETQYF.

The gene calls are TRBV6-1 and TRBJ2-2, with D uncertain. The CDR3 spans 13 residues. Trimming shortened V by 2 bases and J by 2 bases, and 3 bases separated the two germline ends. From germline, CDR1 is MNHNS and CDR2 SASEGT. CDR3 residues: CASSELNTGELFF. DNA for the CDR3: TGTGCCAGCAGTGAATTAAACACCGGGGAGCTGTTTTTT.

The chain is built from TRBV10-3 and TRBJ2-3, with TRBD2 matching over 11 bases. V was clipped by 11 bases and J by 4 bases; unmatched bases: 8. The CDR3 is 14 amino acids. CDR1 ENHRY and CDR2 SYGVKD come from the germline V gene. This CDR3 is CASKPGLAADTQYF. The DNA for the CDR3 is TGTGCCTCGAAGCCGGGACTAGCGGCAGATACGCAGTATTTT.

The chain combines TRBV4-1 with TRBJ1-3, with D perhaps matching TRBD1 (6 bases). The CDR3 covers 16 residues. Germline V gene sequence: CDR1 MGHRA, CDR2 YSYEKL. The V end was cut by 4 bases, the J end by 0 bases, with 13 bases between. The CDR3 loop reads CASSPRQVNSGNTIYF. The CDR3 DNA reads TGCGCCAGCAGCCCCCGACAGGTCAACTCTGGAAACACCATATATTTT.

V is TRBV5-6 and J is TRBJ1-1; D gene uncertain. V was cut by 0 bases and J by 1 base, with 10 bases left in between. Germline CDR1 SGHDT, CDR2 YYEEEE. The CDR3 totals 15 residues. The CDR3 sequence: CASSLVGEWNTEAFF. CDR3 nucleotide sequence: TGTGCCAGCAGCTTGGTCGGGGAGTGGAACACTGAAGCTTTCTTT.

The V gene is TRBV2, the J gene TRBJ2-7, with a weak D call TRBD2 (5 bases). CDR1 is SNHLY and CDR2 is FYNNEI in the germline V gene. V was cut by 6 bases and J by 6 bases, with 9 bases left in between. The CDR3 contains 11 residues. CDR3 sequence (DNA): TGTGCCAGCAGGGGAGCTCTCGAGCAGTACTTC. Translating gives CASRGALEQYF.

The chain employs TRBV10-3 and TRBJ1-2, with 9 nucleotides matching TRBD1. Per the germline V gene, CDR1 is ENHRY and CDR2 is SYGVKD. This CDR3 has 18 amino acids. V lost 6 bases and J lost 4; bases outside the gene matches: 18. The CDR3 protein is CAISGEYAGQGETYGYTF. The CDR3 DNA follows: TGTGCCATCAGCGGCGAGTATGCGGGACAGGGAGAAACCTATGGCTACACCTTC.